The rows below give T cell receptor beta chains drawn from one sample of a study of chemoradiotherapy in HPV16-positive cancers. Profiled with immunoSEQ multiplex PCR; TCRdb holds only in-frame clones, not every one. The sample lists over 8,500 clones; over 65% were seen once. This material was obtained from a patient who underwent chemoradiotherapy. Receptors were obtained from a human donor with HPV-associated anogenital cancer. CDR3s include the opening cysteine and the closing phenylalanine or tryptophan. The order of the fields is CDR3 protein, CDR3 DNA, CDR3 length, J gene, clone size, D gene, V gene. The D gene is left open where the match is weak. The size of a clone is reported for some rows only, either as once, few or many, or as a class for expanded clones.

CDR3: CASTEGALGANVLTF
DNA: TGTGCCAGCACGGAGGGGGCGCTTGGGGCCAACGTCCTGACTTTC
length: 15
J: TRBJ2-6
size: -
D: -
V: TRBV9

CDR3: CASSMAGGYQETQYF
DNA: TGTGCCAGCAGTATGGCGGGAGGGTACCAAGAGACCCAGTACTTC
length: 15
J: TRBJ2-5
size: -
D: TRBD2
V: TRBV28

CDR3: CASSGGTGGISSGNTIYF
DNA: TGTGCCAGCAGCGGGGGGACAGGGGGCATTTCCTCTGGAAACACCATATATTTT
length: 18
J: TRBJ1-3
size: -
D: TRBD1
V: TRBV7-2

CDR3: CASSSTSGTYNEQFF
DNA: TGTGCCAGCAGCTCGACTAGCGGGACCTACAATGAGCAGTTCTTC
length: 15
J: TRBJ2-1
size: -
D: TRBD2
V: TRBV11-2

CDR3: CASSVAGNYGYTF
DNA: TGTGCCAGCAGCGTAGCAGGGAACTATGGCTACACCTTC
length: 13
J: TRBJ1-2
size: -
D: -
V: TRBV9

CDR3: CSASPYEQYF
DNA: TGCAGTGCTTCCCCCTACGAGCAGTACTTC
length: 10
J: TRBJ2-7
size: -
D: -
V: TRBV20-1

CDR3: CASSYSTDSTDTQYF
DNA: TGTGCCAGCAGTTACTCGACGGACAGCACAGATACGCAGTATTTT
length: 15
J: TRBJ2-3
size: -
D: -
V: TRBV6-6

CDR3: CASSRGFEGTDTQYF
DNA: TGTGCCAGCAGCCGGGGGTTTGAGGGAACAGATACGCAGTATTTT
length: 15
J: TRBJ2-3
size: -
D: -
V: TRBV5-6

CDR3: CASSKAPNYGYTF
DNA: TGTGCCAGCAGCAAAGCACCGAACTATGGCTACACCTTC
length: 13
J: TRBJ1-2
size: -
D: -
V: TRBV21-1

CDR3: CASRDRAYEQYF
DNA: TGTGCCAGTCGGGACAGAGCCTACGAGCAGTACTTC
length: 12
J: TRBJ2-7
size: -
D: TRBD1
V: TRBV19

CDR3: CASSEKVRADTQYF
DNA: TGTGCCAGCAGTGAAAAGGTCCGTGCAGATACGCAGTATTTT
length: 14
J: TRBJ2-3
size: -
D: -
V: TRBV6-1

CDR3: CASSPGTSGNTQYF
DNA: TGTGCCAGCAGTCCAGGGACTAGCGGGAATACGCAGTATTTT
length: 14
J: TRBJ2-3
size: -
D: TRBD2
V: TRBV27

CDR3: CASSQHQGANQPQHF
DNA: TGCGCCAGCAGCCAACACCAGGGGGCCAATCAGCCCCAGCATTTT
length: 15
J: TRBJ1-5
size: -
D: TRBD1
V: TRBV4-3

CDR3: CASIQQPAGNTIYF
DNA: TGTGCCAGCATTCAACAGCCCGCTGGAAACACCATATATTTT
length: 14
J: TRBJ1-3
size: few
D: -
V: TRBV6-1

CDR3: CASRISGRALYEQYF
DNA: TGTGCCAGCAGAATAAGCGGGAGGGCTTTATACGAGCAGTACTTC
length: 15
J: TRBJ2-7
size: -
D: TRBD2
V: TRBV11-2

CDR3: CATRSGEGWYF
DNA: TGTGCCACTAGAAGTGGGGAGGGATGGTATTTT
length: 11
J: TRBJ2-3
size: -
D: TRBD2
V: TRBV19

CDR3: CASSQDPVGSSTDTQYF
DNA: TGTGCCAGCAGCCAAGATCCGGTAGGCAGTAGCACAGATACGCAGTATTTT
length: 17
J: TRBJ2-3
size: -
D: -
V: TRBV4-2

CDR3: CASSFLPPGRIIYGYTF
DNA: TGTGCCAGCAGTTTCTTACCACCTGGGAGGATCATTTATGGCTACACCTTC
length: 17
J: TRBJ1-2
size: -
D: -
V: TRBV28

CDR3: CASQDRGQSTGELFF
DNA: TGTGCCAGCCAAGACAGGGGGCAAAGCACCGGGGAGCTGTTTTTT
length: 15
J: TRBJ2-2
size: -
D: TRBD1
V: TRBV25-1

CDR3: CASSLAARPGTQYF
DNA: TGTGCCAGCAGCTTGGCGGCCCGACCTGGGACCCAGTACTTC
length: 14
J: TRBJ2-5
size: -
D: -
V: TRBV7-2

CDR3: CASRLMSLLNTEAFF
DNA: TGTGCCAGCAGGCTGATGTCACTCCTGAACACTGAAGCTTTCTTT
length: 15
J: TRBJ1-1
size: -
D: -
V: TRBV27

CDR3: CASSLGERSYNEQFF
DNA: TGTGCCAGCAGCTTAGGAGAACGGAGCTACAATGAGCAGTTCTTC
length: 15
J: TRBJ2-1
size: -
D: -
V: TRBV7-2

CDR3: CASSSGIAGGLDTQYF
DNA: TGCGCCAGCAGCAGCGGGATAGCGGGAGGCCTAGATACGCAGTATTTT
length: 16
J: TRBJ2-3
size: -
D: TRBD2
V: TRBV5-1